Listed below are T cell receptor beta chains from one sample, sequenced in a study of OX40 agonist ivuxolimab in advanced cancers. This table comes from immunoSEQ multiplex PCR, and its TCRdb copy is limited to in-frame clones, with some not included. The sample includes approximately 67,000 clones, 91% of them seen just once. Sequenced material: CD4+ or CD8+ T cells sorted from blood, taken in a trial of the OX40 agonist ivuxolimab. The receptors were gathered from an adult with an advanced solid tumor such as melanoma, head and neck, liver or kidney cancer. The CDR3 runs from the conserved cysteine through the conserved F or W. A D gene is named only where the DNA matches it firmly. Clone size is stated in some rows and not others, as once, few, many or a class when expanded.

NA TRBJ2-5 NA TRBV7-9 TGTGCCAGCACCGTGAACCAAGAGACCCAGTACTTC CASTVNQETQYF
NA TRBJ2-7 NA TRBV7-9 TGTGCCAGCAGCTCCAGACGGGACTACGAGCAGTACTTC CASSSRRDYEQYF
NA TRBJ2-1 NA TRBV28 TGTGCCAGCAGTTTTAAACTACTGGGGGATGAGCAGTTCTTC CASSFKLLGDEQFF
NA TRBJ2-5 TRBD2 TRBV9 TGTGCCAGCAGCCTGGGACTAGCGGGGGAGACCCAGTACTTC CASSLGLAGETQYF
NA TRBJ1-6 NA TRBV30 TGTGCCTGGGGCACGGCTCGATCCCTCCACTTT CAWGTARSLHF
NA TRBJ2-1 NA TRBV5-1 TGCGCCAGCAGCATCCTAGGACGGAACAATGAGCAGTTCTTC CASSILGRNNEQFF
NA TRBJ2-3 NA TRBV6-1 TGTGCCAGCAGGGGGTCGGGACTGAGCACAGATACGCAGTATTTT CASRGSGLSTDTQYF
NA TRBJ2-1 TRBD1 TRBV28 TGTGCCAGCAGTTCATCCGGGACAGGTCAATTGAGTGAGCAGTTCTTC CASSSSGTGQLSEQFF
NA TRBJ1-5 NA TRBV6-5 TGTGCCAGCAAACACACGAATCAGCCCCAGCATTTT CASKHTNQPQHF
NA TRBJ2-3 NA TRBV5-1 TGCGCCAGCAAATGGTTTGCGGCTGAACCCACAGATACGCAGTATTTT CASKWFAAEPTDTQYF
NA TRBJ1-2 TRBD1 TRBV6-5 TGTGCCAGCAGTTACTTCGGACAGGGGGCGAGGGGCTACACCTTC CASSYFGQGARGYTF
NA TRBJ1-1 TRBD1 TRBV15 TGTGCCACCAGCAGAGGACAGGGGAACACTGAAGCTTTCTTT CATSRGQGNTEAFF
NA TRBJ2-2 NA TRBV6-1 TGTGCCAGCAGTGAAACAATGAACACCGGGGAGCTGTTTTTT CASSETMNTGELFF
NA TRBJ2-5 TRBD2 TRBV5-1 TGCGCCAGCAGCTTGGGTCTAGCGGGGGGTCAAGAGACCCAGTACTTC CASSLGLAGGQETQYF
once TRBJ2-1 TRBD2 TRBV7-6 TGTGCCAGCAGCTTAGGGGCGGGAGGGCTTAACAATGAGCAGTTCTTC CASSLGAGGLNNEQFF
NA TRBJ2-7 NA TRBV6-5 TGTGCCAGCCGGGAATTGTCCCACGAGCAGTACTTC CASRELSHEQYF
NA TRBJ2-3 TRBD1 TRBV5-1 TGCGCCAGCAGCTTGTTCCTGGGGGGACAGGGGAACACAGATACGCAGTATTTT CASSLFLGGQGNTDTQYF
NA TRBJ2-7 TRBD1 TRBV6-4 TGTGCCAGCAGTGACCTCAAGCACAGGGGAAAGGAATACTTC CASSDLKHRGKEYF
NA TRBJ1-2 NA TRBV6-5 TGTGCCAGCAGTTATGAAGGTAGAGGTGGCTACACCTTC CASSYEGRGGYTF
once TRBJ1-3 NA TRBV6-5 TGTGCCAGCAGCCCCGGCCACTCTGGAAACACCATATATTTT CASSPGHSGNTIYF
NA TRBJ2-2 TRBD2 TRBV11-2 TGTGCCAGCAGCTTCCGACTAGCGCTCACCGGGGAGCTGTTTTTT CASSFRLALTGELFF
NA TRBJ2-7 TRBD1 TRBV28 TGTGCCAGCATCCTGGGACAGGGTAGCGAGCAGTACTTC CASILGQGSEQYF
once TRBJ1-2 NA TRBV28 TGTGCCAGCAGTTTAGTGGCGGGCCCCCCTAACTATGGCTACACCTTC CASSLVAGPPNYGYTF
NA TRBJ1-1 NA TRBV28 TGTGCCAGCAGTCGTCCCGGGACATTGAACACTGAAGCTTTCTTT CASSRPGTLNTEAFF
few TRBJ2-2 NA TRBV27 TGTGCCAGCAGTTTATACAGGGGGGGCGGGGAGCTGTTTTTT CASSLYRGGGELFF
NA TRBJ1-1 NA TRBV27 TGTGCCAGCAGTCTTCGAGGGGCTTTCTTT CASSLRGAFF
once TRBJ2-2 NA TRBV30 TGTGCCTGGGCGGACCGGCCCGGGGAGCTGTTTTTT CAWADRPGELFF
once TRBJ2-5 NA TRBV5-1 TGCGCCAGCAGCCGGGTCTCAAGGGAGACCCAGTACTTC CASSRVSRETQYF
few TRBJ1-5 NA TRBV2 TGTGCCAGCGGGGCGCCGCAGGGGCTACCAGGAGGGGGCAATCAGCCCCAGCATTTT CASGAPQGLPGGGNQPQHF
NA TRBJ2-3 NA TRBV7-2 TGTGCCAGCAGCTTAGACCGCGGCTCCACAGATACGCAGTATTTT CASSLDRGSTDTQYF
NA TRBJ2-7 NA TRBV18 TGTGCCAGCTCCCCCTACGTAGGGGAGGCTCGCGAGCAGTACTTC CASSPYVGEAREQYF
NA TRBJ2-3 TRBD2 TRBV28 TGTGCCAGCAGTTTCCGGGGACTAGCGGAAGCAGATACGCAGTATTTT CASSFRGLAEADTQYF
NA TRBJ2-7 TRBD2 TRBV28 TGTGCCAGCAGTCCGGGACTAGCGGGAGGGCCTGGCTACGAGCAGTACTTC CASSPGLAGGPGYEQYF
NA TRBJ1-6 NA TRBV2 TGTGCCAGCAGTGAATGGCAACCACTTCCCCTCCACTTT CASSEWQPLPLHF
NA TRBJ1-1 NA TRBV6-1 TGTGCCAGCATCGAAAATCCGGGGGGAGGCGCTGAAGCTTTCTTT CASIENPGGGAEAFF
NA TRBJ1-2 NA TRBV6-5 TGTGCCAGCAAAACCACGTGGAACTATGGCTACACCTTC CASKTTWNYGYTF
NA TRBJ1-1 TRBD1 TRBV11-3 TGTGCCAGCAGCCCAGGGGGCGGCTCTGGGTACACTGAAGCTTTCTTT CASSPGGGSGYTEAFF
once TRBJ2-5 NA TRBV19 TGTGCCAGTAGTATAGATCTATCGGCTAGAGCCGACTTC CASSIDLSARADF
NA TRBJ2-7 NA TRBV6-6 TGTGCCAGCCTTTATACCTACGAGCAGTACTTC CASLYTYEQYF
NA TRBJ1-1 NA TRBV9 TGTGCCAGCAGCGTTACAAGCCACACTGAAGCTTTCTTT CASSVTSHTEAFF
few TRBJ2-1 TRBD2 TRBV25-1 TGTGCCAGCAGTGAGAGCGGGAGGTTCTACAATGAGCAGTTCTTC CASSESGRFYNEQFF
NA TRBJ2-7 TRBD1 TRBV4-3 TGCGCCAGCAGCCAGGGCTTCGGGACAGGGGACCGCGAGCAGTACTTC CASSQGFGTGDREQYF
NA TRBJ2-7 TRBD1 TRBV7-9 TGTGCCAGCAGCCCGACAGGGATTACCTACGAGCAGTACTTC CASSPTGITYEQYF
NA TRBJ1-1 TRBD1 TRBV11-3 TGTGCCAGCAGCACCCGACAGGGTGGCGGTAACACTGAAGCTTTCTTT CASSTRQGGGNTEAFF
NA TRBJ2-7 NA TRBV28 TGTGCCAGCAGTTTACCCGAGGGTTACGAGCAGTACTTC CASSLPEGYEQYF
NA TRBJ2-3 NA TRBV28 TGTGCCAGCGGGGGGGGGACAACTATCTCCACAGATACGCAGTATTTT CASGGGTTISTDTQYF
NA TRBJ1-1 NA TRBV20-1 TGCAGTCCCCTAGGGCCAGGTGAAGCTTTCTTT CSPLGPGEAFF
NA TRBJ1-3 NA TRBV5-6 TGTGCCAGCAGGGGGGGCTTGACCAGAAACACCATATATTTT CASRGGLTRNTIYF
NA TRBJ2-2 NA TRBV7-2 TGTGCCAGCAGCTTAGACGGGGATGGCGGGGAGCTGTTTTTT CASSLDGDGGELFF
NA TRBJ2-7 NA TRBV2 TGTGCCAGCAGCGGCAGCTCCTACGAGCAGTACTTC CASSGSSYEQYF
few TRBJ2-3 TRBD2 TRBV5-1 TGCGCCAGCAGCTTGGGGCTAGCGGGAGCTGATACGCAGTATTTT CASSLGLAGADTQYF
NA TRBJ1-6 NA TRBV6-6 TGTGCCAGCAGTTACTCGACTACCAGTGGATCACCCCTCCACTTT CASSYSTTSGSPLHF
NA TRBJ1-5 NA TRBV6-5 TGTGCCAGCAGTTATGGGGGTCAGCCCCAGCATTTT CASSYGGQPQHF
NA TRBJ2-1 NA TRBV7-9 TGTGCCAGCAGCTTATCCAGCAGCAATGAGCAGTTCTTC CASSLSSSNEQFF